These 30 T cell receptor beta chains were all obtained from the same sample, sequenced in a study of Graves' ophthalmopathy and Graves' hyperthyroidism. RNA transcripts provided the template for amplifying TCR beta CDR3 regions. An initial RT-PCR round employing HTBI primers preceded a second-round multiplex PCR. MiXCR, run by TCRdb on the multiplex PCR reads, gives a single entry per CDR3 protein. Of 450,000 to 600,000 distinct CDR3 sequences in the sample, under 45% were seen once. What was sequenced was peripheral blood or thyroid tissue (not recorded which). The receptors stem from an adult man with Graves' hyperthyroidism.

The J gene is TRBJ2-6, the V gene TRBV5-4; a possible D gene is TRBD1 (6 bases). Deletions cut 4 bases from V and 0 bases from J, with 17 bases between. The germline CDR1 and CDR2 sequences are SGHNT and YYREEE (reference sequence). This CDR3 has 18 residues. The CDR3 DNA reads TGTGCCAGCAGCCCCACGGCAGGGGCACCCTCTGGGGCCAACGTCCTGACTTTC. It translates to CASSPTAGAPSGANVLTF.

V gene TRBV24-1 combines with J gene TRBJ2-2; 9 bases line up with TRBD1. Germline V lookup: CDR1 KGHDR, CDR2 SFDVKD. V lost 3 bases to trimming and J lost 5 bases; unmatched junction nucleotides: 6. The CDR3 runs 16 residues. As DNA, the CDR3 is TGTGCCACCAGTGATCTAGGACAGGGGAGGACCGGGGAGCTGTTTTTT. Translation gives CATSDLGQGRTGELFF.

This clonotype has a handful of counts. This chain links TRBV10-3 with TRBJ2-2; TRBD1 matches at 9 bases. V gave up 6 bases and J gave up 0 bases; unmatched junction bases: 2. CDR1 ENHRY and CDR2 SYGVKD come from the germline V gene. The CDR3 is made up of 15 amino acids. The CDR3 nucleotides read TGTGCCATCAGAGGGGACAGGGCGAACACCGGGGAGCTGTTTTTT. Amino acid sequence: CAIRGDRANTGELFF.

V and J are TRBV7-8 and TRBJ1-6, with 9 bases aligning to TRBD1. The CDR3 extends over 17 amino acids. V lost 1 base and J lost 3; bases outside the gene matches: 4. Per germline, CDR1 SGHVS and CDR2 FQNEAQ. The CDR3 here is CASSLVGTGIYNSPLHF. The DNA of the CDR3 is TGTGCCAGCAGCTTAGTCGGGACAGGGATCTATAATTCACCCCTCCACTTT. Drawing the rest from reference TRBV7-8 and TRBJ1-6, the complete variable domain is GAGVSQSPRYKVAKRGQDVALRCDPISGHVSLFWYQQALGQGPEFLTYFQNEAQLDKSGLPSDRFFAERPEGSVSTLKIQRTQQEDSAVYLCASSLVGTGIYNSPLHFGNGTRLTVT.

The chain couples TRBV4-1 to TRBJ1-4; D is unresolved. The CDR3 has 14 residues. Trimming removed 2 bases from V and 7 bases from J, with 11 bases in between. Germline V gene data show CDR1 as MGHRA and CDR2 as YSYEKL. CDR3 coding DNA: TGCGCCAGCAGCCAATTACTGGGAACTGAAAAACTGTTTTTT. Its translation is CASSQLLGTEKLFF.

As DNA, the CDR3 is TGTGCCAGCAGCGCAGGGGGATACGCCAAGGAGGGCTACACCTTC. Encoded protein: CASSAGGYAKEGYTF. The chain joins TRBV9 to TRBJ1-2, with 7 bases matching TRBD1. J gave up 8 bases and V 3 bases, and 13 bases lay outside the gene matches. CDR3 length: 15 residues. Germline values: CDR1 SGDLS, CDR2 YYNGEE.

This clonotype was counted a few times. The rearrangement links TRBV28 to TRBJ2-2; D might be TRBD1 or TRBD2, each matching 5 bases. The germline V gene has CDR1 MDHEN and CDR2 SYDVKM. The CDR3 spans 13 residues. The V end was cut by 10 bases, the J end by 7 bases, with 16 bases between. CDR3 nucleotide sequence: TGTGCCATCGGGACCGCAACGTTCGGGGAGCTGTTTTTT. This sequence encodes CAIGTATFGELFF.

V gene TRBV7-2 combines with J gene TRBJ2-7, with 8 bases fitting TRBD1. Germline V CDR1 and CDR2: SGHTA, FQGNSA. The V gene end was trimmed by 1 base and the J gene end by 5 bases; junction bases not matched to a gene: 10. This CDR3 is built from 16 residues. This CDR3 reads CASSLGPDRVSHEQYF. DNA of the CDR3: TGTGCCAGCAGCTTAGGCCCGGACAGGGTGTCCCACGAGCAGTACTTC.

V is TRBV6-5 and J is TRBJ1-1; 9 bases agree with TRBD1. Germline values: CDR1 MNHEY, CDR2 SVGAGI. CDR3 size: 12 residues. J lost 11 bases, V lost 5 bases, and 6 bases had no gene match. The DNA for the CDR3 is TGTGCCAGCAGTCGACAGGGGGGGGATGCTTTCTTT. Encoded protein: CASSRQGGDAFF.

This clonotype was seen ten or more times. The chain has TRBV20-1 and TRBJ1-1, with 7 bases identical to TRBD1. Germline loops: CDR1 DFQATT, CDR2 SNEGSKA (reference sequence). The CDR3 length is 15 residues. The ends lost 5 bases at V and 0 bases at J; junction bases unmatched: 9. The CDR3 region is CSAWREGAMNTEAFF. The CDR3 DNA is TGCAGTGCTTGGCGAGAGGGGGCGATGAACACTGAAGCTTTCTTT.

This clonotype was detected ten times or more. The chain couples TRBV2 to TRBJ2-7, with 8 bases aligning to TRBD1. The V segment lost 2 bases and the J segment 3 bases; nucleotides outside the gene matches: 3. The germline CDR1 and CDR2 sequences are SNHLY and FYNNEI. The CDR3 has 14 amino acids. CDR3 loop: CASSEQGAGYEQYF. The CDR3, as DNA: TGTGCCAGCAGTGAACAGGGGGCAGGCTACGAGCAGTACTTC.

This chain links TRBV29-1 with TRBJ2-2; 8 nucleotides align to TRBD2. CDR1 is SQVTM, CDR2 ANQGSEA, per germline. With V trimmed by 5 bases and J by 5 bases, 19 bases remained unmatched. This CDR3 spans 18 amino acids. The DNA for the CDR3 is TGCAGCGTTCGACCCTCGGTGGGGAGCGGGAGCCGAACCGGGGAGCTGTTTTTT. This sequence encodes CSVRPSVGSGSRTGELFF.

The chain's CDR3 is CSVAGTGGDATNEKLFF. CDR3 coding DNA: TGCAGCGTGGCTGGGACAGGGGGCGATGCGACTAATGAAAAACTGTTTTTT. This sequence joins TRBV29-1 and TRBJ1-4; 12 nucleotides align to TRBD1. Germline V gene sequence: CDR1 SQVTM, CDR2 ANQGSEA. CDR3 length: 17 amino acids. The trim removed 6 bases at V and 2 bases at J, leaving 10 bases unmatched.

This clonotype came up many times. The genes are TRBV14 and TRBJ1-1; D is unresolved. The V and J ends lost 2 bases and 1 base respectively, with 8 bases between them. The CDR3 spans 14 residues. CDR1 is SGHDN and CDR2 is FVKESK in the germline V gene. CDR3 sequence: CASSQHPANTEAFF. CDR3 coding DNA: TGTGCCAGCAGCCAACACCCAGCGAACACTGAAGCTTTCTTT.

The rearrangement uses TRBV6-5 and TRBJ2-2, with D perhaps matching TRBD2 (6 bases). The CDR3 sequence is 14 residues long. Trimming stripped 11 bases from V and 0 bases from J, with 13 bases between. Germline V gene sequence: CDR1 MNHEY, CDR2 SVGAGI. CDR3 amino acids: CARGGTSNTGELFF. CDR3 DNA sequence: TGTGCCCGAGGAGGGACGTCGAACACCGGGGAGCTGTTTTTT.

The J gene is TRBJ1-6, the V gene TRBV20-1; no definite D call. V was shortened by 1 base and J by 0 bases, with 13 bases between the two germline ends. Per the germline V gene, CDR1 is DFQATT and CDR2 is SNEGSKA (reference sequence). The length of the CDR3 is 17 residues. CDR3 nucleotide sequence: TGCAGTGCTAGAGTTGACACCCTGAGCTCCTATAATTCACCCCTCCACTTT. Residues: CSARVDTLSSYNSPLHF.

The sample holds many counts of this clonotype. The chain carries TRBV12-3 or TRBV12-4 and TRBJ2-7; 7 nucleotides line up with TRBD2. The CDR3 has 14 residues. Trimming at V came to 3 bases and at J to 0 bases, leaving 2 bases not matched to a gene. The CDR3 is CASSLQRGSYEQYF. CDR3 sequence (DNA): TGTGCCAGCAGTTTGCAGCGGGGCTCCTACGAGCAGTACTTC.

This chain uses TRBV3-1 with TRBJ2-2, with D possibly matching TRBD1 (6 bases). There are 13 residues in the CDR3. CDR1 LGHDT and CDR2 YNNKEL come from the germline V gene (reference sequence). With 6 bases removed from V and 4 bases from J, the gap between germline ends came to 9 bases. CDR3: CASRMDSTGELFF. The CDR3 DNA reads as TGTGCCAGCAGAATGGACAGCACCGGGGAGCTGTTTTTT. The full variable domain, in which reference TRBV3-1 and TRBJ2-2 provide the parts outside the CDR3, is DTAVSQTPKYLVTQMGNDKSIKCEQNLGHDTMYWYKQDSKKFLKIMFSYNNKELIINETVPNRFSPKSPDKAHLNLHINSLELGDSAVYFCASRMDSTGELFFGEGSRLTVL.

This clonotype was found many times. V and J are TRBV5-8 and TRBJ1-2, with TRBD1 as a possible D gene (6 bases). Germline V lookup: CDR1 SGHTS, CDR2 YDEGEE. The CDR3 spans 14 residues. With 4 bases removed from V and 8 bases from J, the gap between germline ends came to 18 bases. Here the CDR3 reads CASSHTGREEGYTF. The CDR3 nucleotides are TGTGCCAGCAGCCACACAGGGAGGGAGGAAGGCTACACCTTC.

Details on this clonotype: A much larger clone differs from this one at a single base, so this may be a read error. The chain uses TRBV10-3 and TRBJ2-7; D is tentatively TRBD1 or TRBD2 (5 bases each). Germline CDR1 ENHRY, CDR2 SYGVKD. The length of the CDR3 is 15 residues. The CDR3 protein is CASSDYRPQGYEQYF. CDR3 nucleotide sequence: TGTGCCAGCAGTGACTACAGGCCTCAGGGTTACGAGCAGTACTTC.

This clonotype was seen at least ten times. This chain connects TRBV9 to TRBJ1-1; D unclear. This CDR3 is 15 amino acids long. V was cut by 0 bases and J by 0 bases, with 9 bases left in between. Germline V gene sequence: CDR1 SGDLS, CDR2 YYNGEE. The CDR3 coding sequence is TGTGCCAGCAGCGTAGGGGGTACTATGAACACTGAAGCTTTCTTT. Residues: CASSVGGTMNTEAFF. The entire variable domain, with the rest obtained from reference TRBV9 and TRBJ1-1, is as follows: DSGVTQTPKHLITATGQRVTLRCSPRSGDLSVYWYQQSLDQGLQFLIQYYNGEERAKGNILERFSAQQFPDLHSELNLSSLELGDSALYFCASSVGGTMNTEAFFGQGTRLTVV.

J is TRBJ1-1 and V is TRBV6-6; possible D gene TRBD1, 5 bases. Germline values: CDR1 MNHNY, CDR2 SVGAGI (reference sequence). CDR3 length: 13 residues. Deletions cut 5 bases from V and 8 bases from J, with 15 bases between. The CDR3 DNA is TGTGCCAGCAGTGAATTTCTGGCAGGGGAAGCTTTCTTT. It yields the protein CASSEFLAGEAFF.

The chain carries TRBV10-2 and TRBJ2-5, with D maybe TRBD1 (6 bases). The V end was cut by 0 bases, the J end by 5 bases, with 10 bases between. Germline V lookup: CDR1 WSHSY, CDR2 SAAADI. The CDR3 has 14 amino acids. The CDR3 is CASSESGQGETQYF. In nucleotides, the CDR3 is TGCGCCAGCAGTGAGTCTGGCCAGGGGGAGACCCAGTACTTC.

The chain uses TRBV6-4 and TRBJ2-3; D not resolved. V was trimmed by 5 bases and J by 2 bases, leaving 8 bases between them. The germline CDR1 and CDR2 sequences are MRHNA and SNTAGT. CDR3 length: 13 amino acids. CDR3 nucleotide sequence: TGTGCCAGCAGTTACGGTTTCACAGATACGCAGTATTTT. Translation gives CASSYGFTDTQYF.

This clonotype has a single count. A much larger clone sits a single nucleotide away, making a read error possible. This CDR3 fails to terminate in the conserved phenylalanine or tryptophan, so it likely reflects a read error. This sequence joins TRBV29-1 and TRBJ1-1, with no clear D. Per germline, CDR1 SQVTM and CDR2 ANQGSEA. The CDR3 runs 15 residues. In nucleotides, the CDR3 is TGCGGCGTTGAAGATGCTAGGCCACTGAACACTGAAGCTTTCCTT. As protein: CGVEDARPLNTEAFL.

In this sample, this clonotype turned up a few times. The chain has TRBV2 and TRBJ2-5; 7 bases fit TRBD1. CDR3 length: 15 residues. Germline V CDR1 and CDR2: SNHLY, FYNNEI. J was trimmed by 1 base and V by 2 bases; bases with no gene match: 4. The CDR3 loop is CASSEHGTAQETQYF. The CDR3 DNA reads TGTGCCAGCAGTGAACACGGGACAGCCCAAGAGACCCAGTACTTC.

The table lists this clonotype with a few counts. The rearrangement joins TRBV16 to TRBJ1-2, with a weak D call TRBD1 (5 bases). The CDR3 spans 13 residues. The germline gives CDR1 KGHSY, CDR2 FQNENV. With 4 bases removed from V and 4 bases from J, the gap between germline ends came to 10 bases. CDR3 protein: CASSPGKAYGYTF. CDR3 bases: TGTGCCAGCAGCCCAGGGAAAGCCTATGGCTACACCTTC.

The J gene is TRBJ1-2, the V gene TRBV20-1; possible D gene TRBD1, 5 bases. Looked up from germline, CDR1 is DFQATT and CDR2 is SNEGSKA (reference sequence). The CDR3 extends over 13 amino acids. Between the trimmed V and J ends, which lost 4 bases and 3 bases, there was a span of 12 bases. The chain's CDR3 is CSAMTAGDYGYTF. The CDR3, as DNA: TGCAGTGCTATGACAGCGGGGGACTATGGCTACACCTTC.

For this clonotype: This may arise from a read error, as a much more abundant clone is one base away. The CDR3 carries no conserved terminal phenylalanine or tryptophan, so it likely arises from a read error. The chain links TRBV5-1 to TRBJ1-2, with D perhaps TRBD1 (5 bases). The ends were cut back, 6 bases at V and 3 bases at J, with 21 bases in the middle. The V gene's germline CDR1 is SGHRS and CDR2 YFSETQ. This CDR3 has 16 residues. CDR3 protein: CASKRRGSTADYGYTS. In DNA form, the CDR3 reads TGCGCCAGCAAACGACGGGGCAGCACCGCCGACTATGGCTACACCTCC.

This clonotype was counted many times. The CDR3 DNA is TGTGCCAGCAGCGTAGGTGGTCAGCACTTGAACACTGAAGCTTTCTTT. It encodes CASSVGGQHLNTEAFF. This rearrangement joins TRBV9 to TRBJ1-1; D gene ambiguous. Germline lookup yields CDR1 SGDLS and CDR2 YYNGEE. The CDR3 runs to 16 residues. V shed 0 bases and J shed 0 bases, with 12 bases lying between them.